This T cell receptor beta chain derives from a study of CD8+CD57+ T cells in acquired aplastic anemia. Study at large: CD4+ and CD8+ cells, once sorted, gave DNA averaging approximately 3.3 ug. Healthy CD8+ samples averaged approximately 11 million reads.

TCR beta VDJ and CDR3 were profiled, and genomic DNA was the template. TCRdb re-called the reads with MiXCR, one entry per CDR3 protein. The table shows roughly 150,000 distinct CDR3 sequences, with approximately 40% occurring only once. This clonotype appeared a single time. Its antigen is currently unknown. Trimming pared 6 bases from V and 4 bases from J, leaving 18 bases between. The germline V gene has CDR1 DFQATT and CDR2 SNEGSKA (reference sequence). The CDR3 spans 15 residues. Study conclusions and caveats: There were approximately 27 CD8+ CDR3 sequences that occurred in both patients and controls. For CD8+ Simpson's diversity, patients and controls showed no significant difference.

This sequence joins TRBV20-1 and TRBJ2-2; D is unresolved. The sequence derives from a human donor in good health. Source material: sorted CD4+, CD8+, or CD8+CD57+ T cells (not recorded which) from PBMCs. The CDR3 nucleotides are TGCAGTGCCAGCTCACCCTTGGGCTCCACCGGGGAGCTGTTTTTT. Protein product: CSASSPLGSTGELFF.